A single T cell receptor (beta chain) is shown here with its context. Its antigen is currently unknown. The PCR made use of 60 Vbeta and 13 Jbeta primers. Produced via immunoSEQ multiplex PCR; TCRdb's table is partial and in-frame only. The sample yields a few hundred thousand clones, nearly 95% seen once. J gave up 4 bases and V 3 bases, and 7 bases lay outside the gene matches. Per germline, CDR1 SGHTA and CDR2 FQGNSA. The CDR3 is 15 amino acids. This entry is derived from a study of cytomegalovirus exposure and HLA in healthy donors. For the study at large: Among the roughly 380 donors who were genotyped, about 79% fell in the genetic ancestry cluster that is associated with self-reported Caucasian donors. Notes on the study in general: Relative to the roughly 640-donor mean, N-insertions were reportedly fewer in an Asian-associated ancestry cluster in a later analysis. Exclusion as indistinguishable affected some V segments, including TRBV6-2 and TRBV6-3. Later analysis found that TCR beta chains associated with HLA were more clonally expanded than other, equally common chains.

Sequenced: PBMCs. The sequence derives from a girl under 10 years old in good health and CMV-seronegative. The chain couples TRBV7-2 to TRBJ2-7; 9 positions match TRBD1. CDR3 bases: TGTGCCAGCAGCTTGTGGGGACAGGGTATTTACGAGCAGTACTTC. Protein product: CASSLWGQGIYEQYF. Full variable domain (missing parts from reference TRBV7-2 and TRBJ2-7): GAGVSQSPSNKVTEKGKDVELRCDPISGHTALYWYRQSLGQGLEFLIYFQGNSAPDKSGLPSDRFSAERTGGSVSTLTIQRTQQEDSAVYLCASSLWGQGIYEQYFGPGTRLTVT.